The rows below give T cell receptor beta chains drawn from one sample of a study of Ad26.COV2.S vaccination and SARS-CoV-2 variants. The method was immunoSEQ multiplex PCR; TCRdb's version includes in-frame clones alone and lacks a portion of them. The table includes about 440,000 clones, less than 95% detected once. Specimen: peripheral blood, collected in a trial of Ad26.COV2.S vaccine versus placebo. Source of these receptors: a person between 18 and 60 years old who received the Ad26.COV2.S COVID-19 vaccine or a placebo. Each CDR3 is given with its conserved first and last residue. A D gene is named only where the DNA matches it firmly. Size is stated for part of the rows, as once, few or many counts, or as a class when the clone is expanded.

TRBV7-2	TRBJ1-4	.	.	CASSVSNEKLFF	TGTGCCAGCAGCGTCAGTAATGAAAAACTGTTTTTT
TRBV9	TRBJ2-7	.	.	CASSVDPGSYEQYF	TGTGCCAGCAGCGTAGACCCGGGCTCCTACGAGCAGTACTTC
TRBV6-2/TRBV6-3	TRBJ1-5	.	.	CASSYWIRGGNQPQHF	TGTGCCAGCAGTTACTGGATCCGCGGGGGCAATCAGCCCCAGCATTTT
TRBV5-4	TRBJ2-2	.	.	CASSLVDAIAGELFF	TGTGCCAGCAGTCTGGTTGACGCGATCGCCGGGGAGCTGTTTTTT
TRBV4-3	TRBJ2-2	.	TRBD2	CASSQDVGLAGGRAGELFF	TGCGCCAGCAGCCAAGATGTAGGACTAGCGGGAGGGCGCGCCGGGGAGCTGTTTTTT
TRBV9	TRBJ1-2	.	.	CASSPQGANYGYTF	TGTGCCAGCAGCCCGCAGGGTGCTAACTATGGCTACACCTTC
TRBV9	TRBJ2-4	.	TRBD1	CASSVGQGDIQYF	TGTGCCAGCAGCGTAGGACAGGGGGACATTCAGTACTTC
TRBV28	TRBJ2-2	.	.	CASSYLGRRDTGELFF	TGTGCCAGCAGTTATCTGGGCAGGCGGGACACCGGGGAGCTGTTTTTT
TRBV19	TRBJ2-7	.	TRBD1	CASSIDPGGAYEQYF	TGTGCCAGTAGTATAGATCCAGGGGGAGCCTACGAGCAGTACTTC
TRBV27	TRBJ2-1	.	.	CASRHNEQFF	TGTGCCAGCAGACACAATGAGCAGTTCTTC
TRBV28	TRBJ2-6	.	.	CASSPPGAQVNVLTF	TGTGCCAGCAGCCCGCCAGGGGCCCAGGTCAACGTCCTGACTTTC
TRBV30	TRBJ1-2	.	.	CAWSVRGAEYYGYTF	TGTGCCTGGAGTGTGCGGGGGGCCGAGTACTACGGCTACACCTTC
TRBV30	TRBJ2-7	.	TRBD1	CACDREGEQYF	TGTGCCTGTGACAGGGAAGGCGAGCAGTACTTC
TRBV6-1	TRBJ1-1	.	.	CASSEAWGLNTEAFF	TGTGCCAGCAGTGAAGCCTGGGGGTTGAACACTGAAGCTTTCTTT
TRBV5-5	TRBJ2-5	once	.	CASSLIKGARGETQYF	TGTGCCAGCAGCTTGATTAAGGGAGCCCGGGGGGAGACCCAGTACTTC
TRBV5-6	TRBJ2-5	.	TRBD1	CASSLGTGVETQYF	TGTGCCAGCAGCTTGGGGACAGGGGTGGAGACCCAGTACTTC
TRBV28	TRBJ1-1	.	TRBD1	CASSPGGLYTEAFF	TGTGCCAGCAGTCCAGGGGGCTTGTACACTGAAGCTTTCTTT
TRBV25-1	TRBJ2-1	.	TRBD2	CASSGLGTSGRDEQFF	TGTGCCAGCAGTGGCCTCGGGACTAGCGGGAGGGATGAGCAGTTCTTC
TRBV7-6	TRBJ2-2	.	.	CASGAIEIANTGELFF	TGTGCCAGCGGGGCAATAGAGATAGCGAACACCGGGGAGCTGTTTTTT
TRBV5-6	TRBJ2-7	once	TRBD2	CASSLGDRRLAGSEQYF	TGTGCCAGCAGCTTGGGAGACAGGCGGCTAGCGGGAAGCGAGCAGTACTTC
TRBV7-9	TRBJ2-6	.	.	CASSLAGGGSGANVLTF	TGTGCCAGCAGCTTAGCGGGAGGGGGAAGTGGGGCCAACGTCCTGACTTTC
TRBV3-1/TRBV3-2	TRBJ2-1	.	.	CASSQEVSSWYEQFF	TGTGCCAGCAGCCAAGAAGTTTCTAGCTGGTATGAGCAGTTCTTC
TRBV11-2	TRBJ2-7	.	.	CASSPPLLDLTYEQYF	TGTGCCAGCAGCCCGCCCCTACTAGATCTTACCTACGAGCAGTACTTC
TRBV27	TRBJ2-7	.	TRBD1	CASSPKTGKSSYEQYF	TGTGCCAGCAGTCCCAAGACAGGGAAGAGCTCCTACGAGCAGTACTTC
TRBV6-5	TRBJ2-1	.	TRBD1	CASRTGTGLYNEQFF	TGTGCCAGCAGAACCGGGACAGGGCTTTACAATGAGCAGTTCTTC
TRBV14	TRBJ2-2	.	.	CASSQVRGLGELFF	TGTGCCAGCAGCCAAGTCCGGGGCCTCGGGGAGCTGTTTTTT
TRBV2	TRBJ2-5	.	.	CASSGQETQYF	TGTGCCAGCAGTGGGCAAGAGACCCAGTACTTC
TRBV11-3	TRBJ2-2	.	.	CASSLGPGELFF	TGTGCCAGCAGCTTAGGGCCCGGGGAGCTGTTTTTT
TRBV4-1	TRBJ2-3	.	.	CASSHPQGVSTDTQYF	TGCGCCAGCAGCCACCCTCAAGGGGTTAGCACAGATACGCAGTATTTT
TRBV2	TRBJ2-3	.	TRBD2	CASRGPGLAGADTQYF	TGTGCCAGCAGGGGACCGGGACTAGCGGGGGCAGATACGCAGTATTTT
TRBV29-1	TRBJ1-4	.	.	CSVADSFGEKLFF	TGCAGCGTTGCTGACAGCTTCGGGGAAAAACTGTTTTTT
TRBV7-9	TRBJ2-1	.	.	CASSLAIAEVYEQFF	TGTGCCAGCAGCTTAGCAATAGCGGAGGTCTATGAGCAGTTCTTC
TRBV5-8	TRBJ1-4	.	TRBD1	CASSPGTGALGNEKLFF	TGTGCCAGCAGTCCCGGGACAGGGGCTTTAGGAAATGAAAAACTGTTTTTT
TRBV19	TRBJ2-3	once	TRBD2	CASSTRLAGGVDTQYF	TGTGCCAGTAGTACTCGACTAGCGGGGGGGGTAGATACGCAGTATTTT
TRBV5-6	TRBJ2-5	.	TRBD2	CASSLAGGGNQETQYF	TGTGCCAGCAGCTTGGCTGGGGGGGGTAACCAAGAGACCCAGTACTTC
TRBV13	TRBJ2-7	.	TRBD2	CASSPRASGSEEQYF	TGTGCCAGCAGCCCTCGGGCTAGCGGGAGCGAGGAGCAGTACTTC
TRBV18	TRBJ2-2	.	.	CASSPPRAGELFF	TGTGCCAGCTCACCACCACGGGCCGGGGAGCTGTTTTTT
TRBV7-9	TRBJ2-7	.	.	CASSLTPYEQYF	TGTGCCAGCAGCTTGACCCCCTACGAGCAGTACTTC
TRBV3-1/TRBV3-2	TRBJ1-3	once	TRBD1	CASSQRGQGAGNTIYF	TGTGCCAGCAGCCAGAGGGGACAGGGGGCCGGCAACACCATATATTTT